These 30 T cell receptor beta chains originate from one sample sequenced in a study of blood T cell repertoires in COVID-19. Data came from immunoSEQ multiplex PCR; TCRdb stores just in-frame clones and leaves some out. The sample has some 65,000 clones; approximately 93% are singletons. The sequencing input was peripheral blood. The receptors were gathered from an older man with active COVID-19.

The chain is built from TRBV2 and TRBJ1-5, with TRBD1 matching over 7 bases. V lost 4 bases, J lost 2 bases, and 11 bases stayed unmatched. CDR3 length: 17 amino acids. The germline V gene has CDR1 SNHLY and CDR2 FYNNEI. In DNA form, the CDR3 reads TGTGCCAGCAGTGGACCCGGACAGGCCGTACGCAATCAGCCCCAGCATTTT. Amino acids: CASSGPGQAVRNQPQHF.

This chain connects TRBV6-6 to TRBJ2-3; 9 bases map to TRBD2. The CDR3 spans 15 residues. Germline V gives CDR1 MNHNY, CDR2 SVGAGI (reference sequence). The ends lost 5 bases at V and 3 bases at J; junction bases unmatched: 6. The CDR3 DNA reads as TGTGCCAGCAGTCCTAGCGGGGCTAAAACAGATACGCAGTATTTT. It is translated as CASSPSGAKTDTQYF.

The CDR3 here is CASSFGQVATNEKLFF. In DNA form, the CDR3 reads TGTGCCAGCAGCTTTGGACAGGTTGCAACTAATGAAAAACTGTTTTTT. This sequence joins TRBV5-8 and TRBJ1-4; 7 positions match TRBD1. V gave up 2 bases and J gave up 0 bases; unmatched junction bases: 4. The CDR3 extends over 16 amino acids. The V gene's germline CDR1 is SGHTS and CDR2 YDEGEE.

The chain combines TRBV7-9 with TRBJ1-4; perhaps TRBD1 as D (5 bases). This CDR3 has 15 residues. Germline V CDR1 and CDR2: SEHNR, FQNEAQ (reference sequence). V lost 1 base and J lost 0, with 6 bases in between. The CDR3, as DNA: TGTGCCAGCAGCTTAGAGGGGTCAACTAATGAAAAACTGTTTTTT. Translating it yields CASSLEGSTNEKLFF.

The chain joins TRBV11-2 to TRBJ1-1; D is perhaps TRBD1 (6 bases). V was cut by 5 bases and J by 1 base, with 8 bases left in between. The CDR3 covers 13 residues. Germline V gene lookup returns CDR1 SGHAT and CDR2 FQNNGV. The CDR3 DNA follows: TGTGCCAGCAGCCCACAGGGGAACACTGAAGCTTTCTTT. It specifies CASSPQGNTEAFF.

The V call is TRBV27, the J call TRBJ1-5; 9 positions match TRBD1. This CDR3 is 12 amino acids long. Germline values: CDR1 MNHEY, CDR2 SMNVEV (reference sequence). The junction had 2 bases not matched to a gene; V was cut back by 8 bases and J by 6 bases. The CDR3 DNA sequence: TGTGCCAGCCGGACAGGGGTTCAGCCCCAGCATTTT. Its translation is CASRTGVQPQHF.

Only one count was recorded for this clone. This rearrangement joins TRBV5-4 to TRBJ2-7; 7 bases align to TRBD1. Germline CDR1 is SGHNT and CDR2 is YYREEE (reference sequence). The trim removed 4 bases at V and 3 bases at J, leaving 7 bases unmatched. The CDR3 length is 14 residues. DNA of the CDR3: TGTGCCAGCAGCCGACCCGACAGGGACTACGAGCAGTACTTC. This sequence encodes CASSRPDRDYEQYF.

This chain connects TRBV7-2 to TRBJ1-3; D remains ambiguous. The V end was cut by 0 bases, the J end by 0 bases, with 12 bases between. Per germline, CDR1 SGHTA and CDR2 FQGNSA. The CDR3 sequence is 17 residues long. Written as DNA, the CDR3 is TGTGCCAGCAGCTTAGCTTCAATTCCTAGCTCTGGAAACACCATATATTTT. This sequence encodes CASSLASIPSSGNTIYF. The full variable domain, in which reference TRBV7-2 and TRBJ1-3 provide the parts outside the CDR3, is GAGVSQSPSNKVTEKGKDVELRCDPISGHTALYWYRQSLGQGLEFLIYFQGNSAPDKSGLPSDRFSAERTGGSVSTLTIQRTQQEDSAVYLCASSLASIPSSGNTIYFGEGSWLTVV.

The DNA for the CDR3 is TGTGCCAGCAGCCCGATAGAGGGCACTGAAGCTTTCTTT. This translates into CASSPIEGTEAFF. This sequence joins TRBV6-5 and TRBJ1-1; no firm D call. Germline V gives CDR1 MNHEY, CDR2 SVGAGI. V was cut by 6 bases and J by 4 bases, with 12 bases left in between. The CDR3 contains 13 residues.

As DNA, the CDR3 is TGTGCCAGCAGCGTAGGGTCTGTCCAGGATACGCAGTATTTT. Residues: CASSVGSVQDTQYF. V is TRBV9 and J is TRBJ2-3; D gene ambiguous. The CDR3 is 14 amino acids. CDR1 is SGDLS and CDR2 is YYNGEE in the germline V gene. Trimming removed 0 bases from V and 6 bases from J, with 11 bases in between.

The chain is built from TRBV6-1 and TRBJ2-7; TRBD2 is a possible D gene (6 bases). From germline, CDR1 is MNHNS and CDR2 SASEGT. Trimming removed 2 bases at V and 3 bases at J, with 14 bases between. The CDR3 loop spans 15 amino acids. DNA of the CDR3: TGTGCCAGCAGTGAATGGGGGGAGGTCCTCTACGAGCAGTACTTC. Translated: CASSEWGEVLYEQYF.

V gene TRBV9 combines with J gene TRBJ2-1; 14 positions match TRBD2. V shed 4 bases, J shed 9 bases, and the junction held 9 bases outside the gene matches. Per the germline V gene, CDR1 is SGDLS and CDR2 is YYNGEE. The CDR3 runs to 16 residues. CDR3 protein: CASSSGLAGGFGEQFF. The CDR3 DNA reads TGTGCCAGCAGCTCCGGACTAGCGGGGGGTTTTGGTGAGCAGTTCTTC.

The V and J genes are TRBV19 and TRBJ1-6; 8 nucleotides line up with TRBD1. J was trimmed by 4 bases and V by 3 bases; bases with no gene match: 8. There are 17 residues in the CDR3. Germline CDR1 is LNHDA and CDR2 is SQIVND (reference sequence). The CDR3 loop is CASSMQGASVYNSPLHF. The DNA for the CDR3 is TGTGCCAGTAGTATGCAGGGGGCGTCAGTGTATAATTCACCCCTCCACTTT.

The rearrangement joins TRBV5-6 to TRBJ2-5, with unresolved D. From germline, CDR1 is SGHDT and CDR2 YYEEEE. The CDR3 is 11 residues long. Trimming left V 4 bases short and J 2 bases short, with 3 bases between. The CDR3 DNA reads as TGTGCCAGCAGCCGTCAAGAGACCCAGTACTTC. Residues: CASSRQETQYF.

The CDR3 DNA reads TGCGCCAGCAGCTCAGGACAGATAGATGAAAAACTGTTTTTT. Protein product: CASSSGQIDEKLFF. The chain recombines TRBV5-1 with TRBJ1-4, with a tentative D call TRBD1 (6 bases). This CDR3 is built from 14 residues. Trimming took 3 bases from V and 6 from J, leaving 12 bases between them. Germline V gene lookup returns CDR1 SGHRS and CDR2 YFSETQ. The whole variable domain, filled in from reference TRBV5-1 and TRBJ1-4, reads KAGVTQTPRYLIKTRGQQVTLSCSPISGHRSVSWYQQTPGQGLQFLFEYFSETQRNKGNFPGRFSGRQFSNSRSEMNVSTLELGDSALYLCASSSGQIDEKLFFGSGTQLSVL.

The rearrangement links TRBV6-2 or TRBV6-3 to TRBJ2-6; 7 positions agree with TRBD1. Germline CDR1 MNHEY, CDR2 SVGEGT. The V gene end was trimmed by 4 bases and the J gene end by 2 bases; junction bases not matched to a gene: 2. This CDR3 contains 15 residues. The CDR3 protein is CASSLTGAGANVLTF. The CDR3 region has the DNA TGTGCCAGCAGTTTAACAGGGGCTGGGGCCAACGTCCTGACTTTC.

This chain uses TRBV5-6 with TRBJ1-4, with TRBD1 matching 11 bases. The CDR3 is made up of 16 amino acids. Germline trimming cut 4 bases from V and 3 bases from J; bases unmatched to any gene: 5. CDR1 SGHDT and CDR2 YYEEEE come from the germline V gene. The CDR3 sequence: CASSPGQGASNEKLFF. DNA for the CDR3: TGTGCCAGCAGCCCTGGACAGGGGGCATCTAATGAAAAACTGTTTTTT.

The rearrangement joins TRBV19 to TRBJ2-7; a weak D match, TRBD2 (6 bases). The CDR3 is 13 amino acids. V gave up 3 bases and J gave up 10 bases, with 16 bases separating them. From germline, CDR1 is LNHDA and CDR2 SQIVND (reference sequence). The CDR3 sequence: CASSMAGGLSQYF. Written as DNA, the CDR3 is TGTGCCAGTAGTATGGCCGGGGGTTTAAGTCAGTACTTC.

V is TRBV7-2 and J is TRBJ1-1; a possible D gene is TRBD1 (6 bases). Trimming removed 0 bases at V and 6 bases at J, with 8 bases between. CDR3 length equals 13 residues. The V gene's germline CDR1 is SGHTA and CDR2 FQGNSA. The CDR3 sequence: CASSLAGTSEAFF. CDR3 bases: TGTGCCAGCAGCTTAGCGGGGACATCTGAAGCTTTCTTT.

V and J are TRBV11-2 and TRBJ2-2, with 8 bases aligning to TRBD2. CDR3 length: 15 residues. CDR1 and CDR2 from the germline V gene are SGHAT and FQNNGV. V was clipped by 5 bases and J by 3 bases; unmatched bases: 5. As DNA, the CDR3 is TGTGCCAGCAGCACGGGACTAGTGTACACCGGGGAGCTGTTTTTT. It yields the protein CASSTGLVYTGELFF.

This chain joins TRBV3-1 (or the pseudogene TRBV3-2) and TRBJ2-4; 14 bases are shared with TRBD2. CDR3 size: 20 residues. CDR1 is LGHDT and CDR2 is YNNKEL in the germline V gene (reference sequence). V lost 3 bases to trimming and J lost 0 bases; unmatched junction nucleotides: 10. The CDR3 protein is CASSQETSGRGSLAKNIQYF. Here the CDR3 DNA reads TGTGCCAGCAGCCAGGAGACTAGCGGGAGGGGGTCTCTAGCCAAAAACATTCAGTACTTC.

The CDR3 sequence: CASSSGGGPLREQYF. The CDR3, as DNA: TGTGCCAGCAGCTCCGGAGGAGGGCCCTTACGTGAGCAGTACTTC. The V call is TRBV9, the J call TRBJ2-7; a possible D gene is TRBD2 (6 bases). The length of the CDR3 is 15 residues. Germline loops: CDR1 SGDLS, CDR2 YYNGEE. Trimming cost V 4 bases and J 7 bases, with 21 bases left between them.

The CDR3 nucleotides read TGTGCCAGCAGACCTACAGGGGGCGGTGGCTACACCTTC. Amino acids: CASRPTGGGGYTF. The chain employs TRBV6-2 or TRBV6-3 and TRBJ1-2; 9 bases align to TRBD1. Per the germline V gene, CDR1 is MNHEY and CDR2 is SVGEGT. Trimming at V came to 6 bases and at J to 7 bases, leaving 6 bases not matched to a gene. The CDR3 is made up of 13 amino acids.

This clone was observed once. V and J are TRBV18 and TRBJ2-5; tentative D call: TRBD1 (6 bases). V gave up 4 bases and J gave up 5 bases, with 11 bases separating them. The CDR3 is 13 amino acids. Germline values: CDR1 KGHSH, CDR2 LQKENI. The CDR3 nucleotides are TGTGCCAGCTCACTACAGGGCCTCGAGACCCAGTACTTC. Encoded protein: CASSLQGLETQYF.

The genes are TRBV11-3 and TRBJ2-1; D perhaps matches TRBD2 (6 bases). Germline CDR1 reads SGHNT; CDR2 reads YENEEA. The CDR3 is made up of 14 amino acids. Trimming pared 3 bases from V and 4 bases from J, leaving 10 bases between. CDR3: CASSFGGEYNEQFF. CDR3 in DNA: TGTGCCAGCAGCTTTGGCGGGGAATACAATGAGCAGTTCTTC.

The chain combines TRBV7-2 with TRBJ2-5, with 7 bases lining up with TRBD2. J lost 7 bases, V lost 5 bases, and 7 bases had no gene match. This CDR3 region has 13 residues. Per germline, CDR1 SGHTA and CDR2 FQGNSA. As DNA, the CDR3 is TGTGCCAGCAGCCGGGGGGAGGGCGTGACCCAGTACTTC. Translating gives CASSRGEGVTQYF.

This chain connects TRBV7-9 to TRBJ2-1; the D gene is possibly TRBD2 (6 bases). CDR3 size: 15 residues. V shed 3 bases and J shed 7 bases, with 16 bases lying between them. Germline CDR1 reads SEHNR; CDR2 reads FQNEAQ (reference sequence). Written as DNA, the CDR3 is TGTGCCAGCAGCTTTAAGGGACTGCACCTGAATGAGCAGTTCTTC. Translated: CASSFKGLHLNEQFF.

The CDR3 sequence is CASNRPGGLDGYTF. CDR3 in DNA: TGTGCCAGTAACAGACCAGGGGGCTTAGATGGCTACACCTTC. V usage is TRBV19 and J usage is TRBJ1-2; 8 nucleotides line up with TRBD1. Unmatched junction bases numbered 10, after V lost 7 bases and J lost 6 bases. The CDR3 length is 14 residues. Germline CDR1 reads LNHDA; CDR2 reads SQIVND (reference sequence).

The chain combines TRBV9 with TRBJ1-2; 10 positions agree with TRBD1. From germline, CDR1 is SGDLS and CDR2 YYNGEE. This CDR3 is 15 amino acids long. The J segment lost 4 bases and the V segment lost 4 bases, leaving 7 bases of the junction unmatched. CDR3 DNA: TGTGCCAGCAGCCCCTGGGACAGGGGTGGCTATGGCTACACCTTC. It encodes CASSPWDRGGYGYTF. The full variable domain, completed using reference TRBV9 and TRBJ1-2, is DSGVTQTPKHLITATGQRVTLRCSPRSGDLSVYWYQQSLDQGLQFLIQYYNGEERAKGNILERFSAQQFPDLHSELNLSSLELGDSALYFCASSPWDRGGYGYTFGSGTRLTVV.

The chain couples TRBV18 to TRBJ2-7, with D possibly matching TRBD2 (6 bases). Germline V lookup: CDR1 KGHSH, CDR2 LQKENI. The germline V and J ends were trimmed by 3 bases and 2 bases, with 11 bases remaining between them. The CDR3 loop spans 14 amino acids. The CDR3 sequence is CASSPAGNPYEQYV. In DNA, the CDR3 is TGTGCCAGCTCACCGGCGGGAAACCCCTACGAGCAGTACGTC.